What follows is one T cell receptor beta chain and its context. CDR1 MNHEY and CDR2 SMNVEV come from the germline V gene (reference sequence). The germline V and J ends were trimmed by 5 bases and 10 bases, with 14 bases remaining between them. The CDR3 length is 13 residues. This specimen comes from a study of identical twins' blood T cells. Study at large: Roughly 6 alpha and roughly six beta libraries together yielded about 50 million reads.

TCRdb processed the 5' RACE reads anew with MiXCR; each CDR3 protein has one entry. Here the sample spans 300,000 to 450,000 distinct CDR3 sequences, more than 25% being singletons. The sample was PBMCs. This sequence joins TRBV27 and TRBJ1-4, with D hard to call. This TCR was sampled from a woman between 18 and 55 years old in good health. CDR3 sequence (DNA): TGTGCCAGCAGTGCCCTACCGGAGGGAAAACTGTTTTTT. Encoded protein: CASSALPEGKLFF.